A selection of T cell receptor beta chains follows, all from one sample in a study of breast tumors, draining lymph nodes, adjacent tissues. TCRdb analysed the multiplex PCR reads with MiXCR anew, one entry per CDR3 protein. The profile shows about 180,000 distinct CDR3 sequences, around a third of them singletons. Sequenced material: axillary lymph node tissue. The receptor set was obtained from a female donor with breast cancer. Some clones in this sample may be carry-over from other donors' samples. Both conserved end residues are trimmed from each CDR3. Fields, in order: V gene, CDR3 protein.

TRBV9	ASSVEGVGDTQY
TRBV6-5	ASSSLVVTGGVRNEQY
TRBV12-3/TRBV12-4	ASSATPGAGIYGYNEQF
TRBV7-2	ASSLSPSWGGRYYEQY
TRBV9	ASTSQRESGANVLT
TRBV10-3	AIRLAGYNEQF
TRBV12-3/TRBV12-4	ASSFNRGTDTQY
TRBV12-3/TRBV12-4	ASTTNTDTQYFGPGQPQH
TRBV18	ASSPQHINTGELF
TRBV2	ASSASGTGAGWPQH
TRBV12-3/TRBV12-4	ASSSLAGPGQPQH
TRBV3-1	ASSFTPGGELF
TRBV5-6	ASSLVGARWVEQY
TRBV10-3	AISGRGGTDTQY
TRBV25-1	ASSPFLKTGTDIIVNYGYT
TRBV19	ASSMETVNTEAF
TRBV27	ASSWMGRDTEAF
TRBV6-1	ASRRFLTGELF
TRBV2	ASRTEPADTGELF
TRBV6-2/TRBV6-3	ASSPGGTVAQPQH
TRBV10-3	VIAHAGYFLVWGQY
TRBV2	ASSLAGGRADTQY
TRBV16	ASSNMDDYGYT
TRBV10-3	AISKDRTNEKLF
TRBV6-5	ASREKQGSSPLH
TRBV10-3	AISDIGTKRGYEQY
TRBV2	ASSELAGRNNEQF
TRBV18	ASSPPRVEEYHGYT
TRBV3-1	ASSPTGGSSGYT
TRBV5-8	ASSQTRLRLKGYT
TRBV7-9	ASSSNRGTGSNEQF
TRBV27	ASSLRLEMSYEQY
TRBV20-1	SAFAGGNEQF
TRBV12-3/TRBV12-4	ASSPLATISYNEQF
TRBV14	ASSQRAQGGNTGELF
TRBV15	ATSNPAGGANEQF
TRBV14	ASSQPWGGTDTQY
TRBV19	ASSMEGWEQF
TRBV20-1	SAARSLGQGHNEQF
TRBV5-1	ASSLGPGLAGVNEQF
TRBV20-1	SAQPSPGSGWDTDTQY
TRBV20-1	SARVAGGFYNEQF
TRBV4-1	ASSQDRHSSRLYGYT
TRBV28	ASSFIPGTSEPRRYNEQF
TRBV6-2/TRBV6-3	ASSYASGGRETQY
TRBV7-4	ASSQQPSNQPQH
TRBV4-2	ASSPPRENSPLH
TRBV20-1	SASSTQTGTVYEQY